This TCR beta chain was captured by sequencing in a study of T cell changes during pregnancy in multiple sclerosis. The length of the CDR3 is 13 residues. The V end was cut by 3 bases, the J end by 4 bases, with 9 bases between. CDR1 is MDHEN, CDR2 SYDVKM, per germline. Measured with immunoSEQ multiplex PCR; TCRdb has only the in-frame clones, and not every one. This repertoire shows around 85,000 clones, over 80% found once; its top ten account for approximately 3.3%. The source was PBMCs, collected in the first trimester of pregnancy. The clonotype originates from a female donor in good health, serving as a control in a pregnancy study. Some clones in this sample may be carry-over from other donors' samples. This chain links TRBV28 with TRBJ1-2; possible D gene TRBD1, 6 bases. DNA of the CDR3: TGTGCCAGCAGTTTGACAGGCCCCTATGGCTACACCTTC. Translated: CASSLTGPYGYTF.